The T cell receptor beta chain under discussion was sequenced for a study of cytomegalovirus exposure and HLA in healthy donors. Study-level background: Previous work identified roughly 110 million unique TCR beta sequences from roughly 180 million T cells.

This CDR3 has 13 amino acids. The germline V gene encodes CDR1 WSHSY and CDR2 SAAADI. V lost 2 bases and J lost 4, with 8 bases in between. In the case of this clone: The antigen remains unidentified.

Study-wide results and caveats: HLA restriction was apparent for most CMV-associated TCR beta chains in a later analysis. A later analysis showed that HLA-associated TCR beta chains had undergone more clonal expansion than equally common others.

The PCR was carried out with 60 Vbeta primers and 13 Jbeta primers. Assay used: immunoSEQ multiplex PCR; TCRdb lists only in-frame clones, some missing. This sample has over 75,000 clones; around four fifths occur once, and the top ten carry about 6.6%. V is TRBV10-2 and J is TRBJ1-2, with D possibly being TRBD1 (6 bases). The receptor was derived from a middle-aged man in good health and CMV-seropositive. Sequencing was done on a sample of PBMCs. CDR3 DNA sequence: TGCGCCAGCAGTGAGGCAGGGGCCTATGGCTACACCTTC. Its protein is CASSEAGAYGYTF.